The present T cell receptor beta chain was sequenced within a study of blood T cells in healthy people across ages. Across the study: Per every two T cells, about one barcoded beta molecule was captured by template switching.

Alongside a J-beta primer mix, a sample-barcoded 5' primer served in a second PCR lasting about 6 to 11 cycles. Every cDNA was tagged by a template-switch adaptor with 12 random nucleotides. A single record per CDR3 protein comes from TCRdb applying MiXCR to the 5' RACE reads. The data hold 600,000 to 800,000 distinct CDR3 sequences, with around 52% observed a single time. Study results and caveats: Estimated diversity that came from one million T cells was considered an underestimate. Naive CD4+ cells and diversity were both higher in long-lived donors than in aged donors.

CDR3 size: 14 residues. Unmatched junction bases numbered 2, after V lost 3 bases and J lost 4 bases. In germline, CDR1 is MGHDK, CDR2 SYGVNS. This clonotype occurred once. Its target is unknown. The chain joins TRBV25-1 to TRBJ2-3; TRBD2 matches 9 bases. This sequence was found in a woman at least 80 years old in good health. Source material: blood. The CDR3 DNA reads as TGTGCCAGCAGTGATATAGCGGGGGCAGATACGCAGTATTTT. Translation: CASSDIAGADTQYF.